These T cell receptor beta chains were read from a single sample in a study of CD8 T cells in Susac syndrome. TCRdb reanalysed the immunoSEQ multiplex PCR reads using MiXCR and keeps one entry per CDR3 protein. The sample has some 190,000 distinct CDR3 sequences, around 95% seen once; the top ten hold 0.093%. Sequencing was done on a sample of CD4+ T cells from PBMCs. The source is a human donor with multiple sclerosis. Each CDR3 is given with its conserved first and last residue. A D gene is named only where the DNA matches it firmly. The size of a clone is reported for some rows only, either as once, few or many, or as a class for expanded clones.

clone_size j_call d_call v_call cdr3_aa cdr3_nt
NA TRBJ2-3 NA TRBV20-1 CRAGLSTDTQYF TGCAGGGCAGGGCTTTCCACAGATACGCAGTATTTT
NA TRBJ2-5 NA TRBV6-2/TRBV6-3 CASSTGPETQYF TGTGCCAGCAGTACCGGTCCGGAGACCCAGTACTTC
NA TRBJ2-5 TRBD1 TRBV20-1 CSVLDGTEQETQYF TGCAGTGTACTGGATGGGACAGAGCAAGAGACCCAGTACTTC
NA TRBJ2-3 NA TRBV13 CASSSTGRAADTQYF TGTGCCAGCAGTTCAACGGGTCGCGCGGCAGATACGCAGTATTTT
few TRBJ2-7 NA TRBV6-5 CASRRGPYEQYF TGTGCCAGTCGGCGGGGCCCCTACGAGCAGTACTTC
NA TRBJ2-7 TRBD1 TRBV6-2/TRBV6-3 CASSYPRQGISYEQYF TGTGCCAGCAGTTACCCAAGACAGGGGATCTCCTACGAGCAGTACTTC
NA TRBJ2-5 TRBD2 TRBV7-6 CASSPGRGRGQETQYF TGTGCCAGCAGCCCCGGGAGGGGCAGGGGCCAAGAGACCCAGTACTTC
NA TRBJ2-5 TRBD1 TRBV5-1 CASSLAGTGDETQYF TGCGCCAGCAGCTTGGCCGGGACAGGGGATGAGACCCAGTACTTC
NA TRBJ2-2 NA TRBV20-1 CSARTSGPGELFF TGCAGTGCTAGGACTAGTGGGCCCGGGGAGCTGTTTTTT
NA TRBJ1-1 NA TRBV30 CAWSVPLGAFF TGTGCCTGGAGTGTACCGCTCGGAGCTTTCTTT
NA TRBJ1-2 NA TRBV20-1 CSARDRTDIRLYGYTF TGCAGTGCTAGAGATCGGACAGACATTCGTCTATATGGCTACACCTTC
NA TRBJ2-5 NA TRBV7-3 CASSLSSSSSETQYF TGTGCCAGCAGCTTATCGAGCTCATCGAGTGAGACCCAGTACTTC
NA TRBJ2-3 NA TRBV2 CASSDLSGGNTQYF TGTGCCAGCAGTGATTTATCTGGGGGGAATACGCAGTATTTT
once TRBJ2-3 NA TRBV9 CASSSRTADTQYF TGTGCCAGCAGCTCCCGGACGGCAGATACGCAGTATTTT
NA TRBJ1-3 NA TRBV30 CAWSVGTSYSGNTIYF TGTGCCTGGAGTGTAGGAACGAGTTACTCTGGAAACACCATATATTTT
NA TRBJ2-2 NA TRBV20-1 CSASPARVNTGELFF TGCAGTGCTAGCCCGGCACGGGTGAACACCGGGGAGCTGTTTTTT
NA TRBJ1-2 NA TRBV5-1 CASSLIIYGYTF TGCGCCAGCAGCTTGATAATCTATGGCTACACCTTC
NA TRBJ2-7 NA TRBV15 CATSLSDTYEQYF TGTGCCACCAGCCTCTCCGATACCTACGAGCAGTACTTC
NA TRBJ2-6 NA TRBV2 CASSEVGASGANVLTF TGTGCCAGCAGTGAAGTGGGAGCCTCTGGGGCCAACGTCCTGACTTTC
once TRBJ1-2 NA TRBV5-1 CASSLVHNYGYTF TGCGCCAGCAGCTTGGTACATAACTATGGCTACACCTTC
once TRBJ2-7 NA TRBV20-1 CSAGRSYEQYF TGCAGTGCCGGCAGGTCCTACGAGCAGTACTTC
NA TRBJ1-5 TRBD1 TRBV6-6 CASRAIGQGTLQPQHF TGTGCCAGCAGGGCTATAGGACAGGGTACTCTTCAGCCCCAGCATTTT
NA TRBJ2-7 NA TRBV15 CATSREEVSYEQYF TGTGCCACCAGCAGAGAAGAGGTCTCCTACGAGCAGTACTTC
NA TRBJ1-1 NA TRBV28 CASSLDGMREAFF TGTGCCAGCAGTTTGGACGGCATGCGTGAAGCTTTCTTT
NA TRBJ1-1 NA TRBV12-3/TRBV12-4 CASSAGRYTEAFF TGTGCCAGCAGTGCGGGTAGGTACACTGAAGCTTTCTTT
NA TRBJ2-1 TRBD2 TRBV6-2/TRBV6-3 CASSSTSGGLSVRFF TGTGCCAGCAGTTCGACTAGCGGGGGGCTTAGTGTCCGGTTCTTC
NA TRBJ1-1 NA TRBV30 CAWSTILVSEAFF TGTGCCTGGAGTACCATCCTGGTGTCTGAAGCTTTCTTT
NA TRBJ2-1 TRBD2 TRBV7-2 CASSLRAWTSGGNEQFF TGTGCCAGCAGCTTACGGGCGTGGACTAGCGGCGGCAATGAGCAGTTCTTC
NA TRBJ2-1 TRBD2 TRBV29-1 CSVGLAGGTAYNEQFF TGCAGCGTGGGACTAGCGGGGGGAACCGCCTACAATGAGCAGTTCTTC
NA TRBJ2-5 NA TRBV6-5 CASSYSGGPALPQETQYF TGTGCCAGCAGTTACTCCGGCGGGCCGGCCCTCCCTCAAGAGACCCAGTACTTC
NA TRBJ2-5 NA TRBV6-6 CASSNLRGQETQYF TGTGCCAGCAGTAACTTACGGGGCCAAGAGACCCAGTACTTC
NA TRBJ2-1 NA TRBV20-1 CSVWLAGSSYNEQFF TGCAGTGTCTGGTTGGCGGGGAGCTCCTACAATGAGCAGTTCTTC
NA TRBJ1-2 TRBD1 TRBV9 CASSIRQGARYGYTF TGTGCCAGCAGCATCCGACAGGGCGCCCGATATGGCTACACCTTC
NA TRBJ1-1 NA TRBV18 CASSPRNTEAFF TGTGCCAGCTCACCAAGGAACACTGAAGCTTTCTTT
NA TRBJ2-7 TRBD2 TRBV20-1 CSASTSGEYEQYF TGCAGTGCTAGTACTAGCGGGGAATACGAGCAGTACTTC